Listed below are T cell receptor beta chains from one sample, sequenced in a study of T-cell reconstitution after alpha-beta-depleted transplantation in children. One entry per CDR3 protein results from TCRdb running MiXCR on the PCR reads. The table shows some 490,000 distinct CDR3 sequences, with around 12% occurring only once. The sample here was PBMCs from the stem cell graft donor, taken from the stem cell graft. The source is a human donor who donated a stem cell graft to a child with combined immunodeficiency. Each CDR3 is given with its conserved first and last residue. The D gene is left open where the match is weak. Clone size, where shown, is once, few, many, or a class for clones that have expanded.

>NA|TRBJ2-5|few|18|TRBV6-1
CASSQLSSGTPIQETQYF
TGTGCCAGCAGCCAACTGAGCTCCGGGACACCTATCCAAGAGACCCAGTACTTC
>TRBD2|TRBJ2-7|NA|16|TRBV7-9
CASSDTPWASGDEQYF
TGTGCCAGCAGCGATACGCCTTGGGCTAGCGGCGACGAGCAGTACTTC
>NA|TRBJ2-2|few|12|TRBV7-2
CASRPTPGELFF
TGTGCCAGCAGACCAACCCCCGGGGAGCTGTTTTTT
>TRBD1|TRBJ1-2|NA|16|TRBV12-5
CASGLGERQGPYGYTF
TGTGCTAGTGGTTTGGGGGAGCGACAGGGGCCCTATGGCTACACCTTC
>TRBD2|TRBJ2-5|NA|15|TRBV7-2
CASSPRRGTRETQYF
TGTGCCAGCAGCCCTAGGCGGGGGACGAGGGAGACCCAGTACTTC
>NA|TRBJ1-5|NA|15|TRBV4-3
CASSPRLGAGQPQHF
TGCGCCAGCAGCCCTAGGTTGGGGGCCGGTCAGCCCCAGCATTTT
>TRBD2|TRBJ2-3|many|18|TRBV10-3
CAISDLWTSGSPRDTQYF
TGTGCCATCAGTGACCTGTGGACTAGCGGGAGTCCGAGAGATACGCAGTATTTT
>NA|TRBJ2-7|many|17|TRBV12-3/TRBV12-4
CASSPYFGTDKGYEQYF
TGTGCCAGCAGTCCGTACTTCGGGACTGATAAAGGCTACGAGCAGTACTTC
>NA|TRBJ2-1|few|16|TRBV5-1
CASSLGGRGGQTEQFF
TGCGCCAGCAGCTTGGGCGGGAGAGGGGGACAAACTGAGCAGTTCTTC
>TRBD1|TRBJ2-7|many|15|TRBV12-3/TRBV12-4
CASSPRTGTTYEQYF
TGTGCCAGCAGTCCCCGGACAGGGACCACCTACGAGCAGTACTTC
>NA|TRBJ2-7|few|14|TRBV12-3/TRBV12-4
CASSFQQSSYEQYF
TGTGCCAGCAGTTTTCAGCAGAGCTCCTACGAGCAGTACTTC